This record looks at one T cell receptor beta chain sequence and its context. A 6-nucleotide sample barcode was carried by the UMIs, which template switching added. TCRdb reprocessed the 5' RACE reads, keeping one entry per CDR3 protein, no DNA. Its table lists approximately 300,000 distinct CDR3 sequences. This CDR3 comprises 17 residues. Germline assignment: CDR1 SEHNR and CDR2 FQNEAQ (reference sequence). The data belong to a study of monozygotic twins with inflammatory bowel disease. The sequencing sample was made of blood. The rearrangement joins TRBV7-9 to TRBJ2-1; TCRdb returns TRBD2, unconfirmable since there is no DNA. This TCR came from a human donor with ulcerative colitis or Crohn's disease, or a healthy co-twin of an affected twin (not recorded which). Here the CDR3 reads CASSPGTSGGRDNEQFF.